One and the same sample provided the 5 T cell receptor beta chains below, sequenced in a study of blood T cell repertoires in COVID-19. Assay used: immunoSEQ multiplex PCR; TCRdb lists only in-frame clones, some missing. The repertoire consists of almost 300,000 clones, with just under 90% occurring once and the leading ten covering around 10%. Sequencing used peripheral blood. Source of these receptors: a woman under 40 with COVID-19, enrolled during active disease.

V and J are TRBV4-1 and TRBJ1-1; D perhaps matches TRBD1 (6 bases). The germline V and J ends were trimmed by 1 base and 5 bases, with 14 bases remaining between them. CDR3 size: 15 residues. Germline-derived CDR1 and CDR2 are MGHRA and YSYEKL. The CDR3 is CASSQGQDSGTEAFF. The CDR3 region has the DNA TGCGCCAGCAGCCAAGGACAGGACAGTGGTACTGAAGCTTTCTTT.

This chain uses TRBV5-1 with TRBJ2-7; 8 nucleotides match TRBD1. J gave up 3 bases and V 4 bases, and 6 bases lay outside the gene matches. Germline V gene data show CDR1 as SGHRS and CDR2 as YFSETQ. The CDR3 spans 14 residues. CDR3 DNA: TGCGCCAGCAGCCCCCTTGACAGGGGCTACGAGCAGTACTTC. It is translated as CASSPLDRGYEQYF.

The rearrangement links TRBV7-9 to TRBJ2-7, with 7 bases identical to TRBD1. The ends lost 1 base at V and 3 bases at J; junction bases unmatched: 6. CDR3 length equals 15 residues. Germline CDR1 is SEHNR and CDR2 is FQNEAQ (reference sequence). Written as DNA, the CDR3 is TGTGCCAGCAGCTTAGTGGGGGACAGAGTCTACGAGCAGTACTTC. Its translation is CASSLVGDRVYEQYF.

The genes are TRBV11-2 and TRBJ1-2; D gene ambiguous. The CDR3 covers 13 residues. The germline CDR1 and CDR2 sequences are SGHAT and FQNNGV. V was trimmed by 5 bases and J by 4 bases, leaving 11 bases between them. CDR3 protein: CASSPTSSYGYTF. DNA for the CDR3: TGTGCCAGCAGCCCCACTTCAAGCTATGGCTACACCTTC.

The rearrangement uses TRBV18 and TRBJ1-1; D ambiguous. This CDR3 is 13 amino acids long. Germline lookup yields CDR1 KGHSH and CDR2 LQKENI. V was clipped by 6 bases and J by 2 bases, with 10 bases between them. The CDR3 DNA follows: TGTGCCAGCTCCTTGGCAGGTAACACTGAAGCTTTCTTT. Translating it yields CASSLAGNTEAFF.